Below, one T cell receptor beta chain is given with its context. Its cognate antigen is unknown. Healthy bone marrow donors made up the cohort. This sample is drawn from a study of cytomegalovirus exposure and HLA in healthy donors. In the PCR, 60 Vbeta and 13 Jbeta primers were used. The data were produced by immunoSEQ multiplex PCR, yet TCRdb's version contains in-frame clones alone and is incomplete. The table includes tens of thousands of clones, more than 80% detected once. Study observations and caveats: One variant, a missense change in DCLRE1C, was linked in a later analysis to TCR beta V- and J-gene trimming. Productive rates of about 90% or about 30% were seen for most TCR beta V segments in an earlier analysis.

Sequenced material: PBMCs. The sequence derives from a man younger than 35 in good health and CMV-seronegative.

The CDR3 here is CASRPEGALGNTIYF. The CDR3 nucleotides read TGTGCCAGCAGACCAGAGGGGGCGCTCGGAAACACCATATATTTT. The chain employs TRBV27 and TRBJ1-3; TRBD1 matches at 7 bases. From germline, CDR1 is MNHEY and CDR2 SMNVEV (reference sequence). V shed 6 bases and J 4 bases; nucleotides not matched to a gene: 9. CDR3 length: 15 amino acids.